The clone carrying this T cell receptor (beta chain) was detected only once. This CDR3 is 14 amino acids long. With V trimmed by 3 bases and J by 5 bases, 6 bases remained unmatched. CDR1 SGHDT and CDR2 YYEEEE come from the germline V gene. The source of the sample is a study of blood T cell repertoires in COVID-19. Study-level background: Samples of COVID-19 (acute and convalescent) were obtained from the United States, Italy and Spain.

Original analysis: How many nucleated cells were present was estimated from reference gene primer amplification. Clones were read by immunoSEQ multiplex PCR, and TCRdb kept only the in-frame ones, dropping some. From that table come the V and J calls and clone size; the DNA was used to work out D and trimming. The sample holds around 84,000 clones; over 70% are singletons and the top ten take around 6%. The receptor's source is a man aged 50-60 years with active or convalescent COVID-19. The sample comprised peripheral blood. The rearrangement uses TRBV5-6 and TRBJ1-1; TRBD1 aligns across 8 bases. CDR3 sequence reads: CASSSRGLRTEAFF. The CDR3 nucleotides read TGTGCCAGCAGCTCCAGGGGGCTAAGGACTGAAGCTTTCTTT. The entire variable domain, with the rest obtained from reference TRBV5-6 and TRBJ1-1, is as follows: DAGVTQSPTHLIKTRGQQVTLRCSPKSGHDTVSWYQQALGQGPQFIFQYYEEEERQRGNFPDRFSGHQFPNYSSELNVNALLLGDSALYLCASSSRGLRTEAFFGQGTRLTVV.